The 16 T cell receptor beta chains below all came from one sample that was sequenced in a study of blood T cell repertoires in COVID-19. Only in-frame clones appear in the TCRdb table, and some are missing; sequencing was by immunoSEQ multiplex PCR. This sample yields about 180,000 clones, of which roughly 87% are seen a single time; less than 2% belongs to the top ten. Material for sequencing was peripheral blood. The receptors stem from a young man who had recovered from COVID-19.

The chain employs TRBV3-1 (or the pseudogene TRBV3-2) and TRBJ1-1; no reliable D call. CDR3 length: 12 amino acids. Between the trimmed V and J ends, which lost 4 bases and 3 bases, there was a span of 6 bases. Germline CDR1 reads LGHDT; CDR2 reads YNNKEL (reference sequence). The CDR3 protein is CASSPGYTEAFF. The CDR3 nucleotides are TGTGCCAGCAGCCCCGGGTACACTGAAGCTTTCTTT.

This chain joins TRBV15 and TRBJ1-1; D perhaps matches TRBD1 (5 bases). CDR1 is LNHNV, CDR2 YYDKDF, per germline (reference sequence). This CDR3 has 17 amino acids. V was clipped by 4 bases and J by 3 bases, with 21 bases between them. The CDR3 reads CATSTQPRGVRDTEAFF. Here the CDR3 DNA reads TGTGCCACCAGCACCCAGCCTCGGGGGGTCCGCGACACTGAAGCTTTCTTT. Supplemented by reference TRBV15 and TRBJ1-1, the full variable domain reads DAMVIQNPRYQVTQFGKPVTLSCSQTLNHNVMYWYQQKSSQAPKLLFHYYDKDFNNEADTPDNFQSRRPNTSFCFLDIRSPGLGDTAMYLCATSTQPRGVRDTEAFFGQGTRLTVV.

The chain is built from TRBV6-6 and TRBJ2-7; TRBD2 agrees at 13 bases. Trimming at V came to 5 bases and at J to 0 bases, leaving 4 bases not matched to a gene. Germline V lookup: CDR1 MNHNY, CDR2 SVGAGI (reference sequence). The CDR3 covers 16 residues. CDR3 nucleotide sequence: TGTGCCAGCAGTCGAGGACTAGCGGGAGTCTCCTACGAGCAGTACTTC. This gives the protein CASSRGLAGVSYEQYF.

This chain links TRBV6-5 with TRBJ1-5; tentatively, D is TRBD1 (5 bases). Germline assignment: CDR1 MNHEY and CDR2 SVGAGI. The CDR3 extends over 14 amino acids. Trimming pared 5 bases from V and 9 bases from J, leaving 17 bases between. The CDR3 DNA reads as TGTGCCAGCAGTCCGAGCCAGGGAAGACGGCCCCAGCATTTT. The encoded protein is CASSPSQGRRPQHF.

The chain carries TRBV10-1 and TRBJ2-2; 10 bases line up with TRBD2. Germline CDR1 reads WNHNN; CDR2 reads SYGVQD (reference sequence). After removal of 2 bases from V and 7 bases from J, the junction contained 7 bases not matched to a gene. CDR3 length: 16 residues. The CDR3 nucleotides are TGCGCCAGCAGTGAGAGGCTAGCGGGAGTAAACGGGGAGCTGTTTTTT. It specifies CASSERLAGVNGELFF.

The rearrangement joins TRBV5-1 to TRBJ2-6; maybe TRBD1 (6 bases). This CDR3 is built from 14 residues. CDR1 SGHRS and CDR2 YFSETQ come from the germline V gene. V gave up 4 bases and J gave up 8 bases, with 13 bases separating them. CDR3: CASSPQGNPNVLTF. CDR3 sequence (DNA): TGCGCCAGCAGCCCCCAGGGGAACCCCAACGTCCTGACTTTC.

The V gene is TRBV10-2, the J gene TRBJ1-5; 8 bases match TRBD1. Germline CDR1 is WSHSY and CDR2 is SAAADI. V dropped 5 bases and J dropped 8; count of bases not matched to a gene: 11. The CDR3 runs to 15 residues. This CDR3 is CASSPIAGTGEPQHF. CDR3 nucleotides: TGCGCCAGCAGTCCAATCGCCGGGACAGGAGAGCCCCAGCATTTT.

J is TRBJ2-3 and V is TRBV27, with 13 bases matching TRBD2. Trimming removed 2 bases from V and 4 bases from J; junction bases left unmatched: 3. CDR3 length equals 16 residues. The germline V gene encodes CDR1 MNHEY and CDR2 SMNVEV (reference sequence). The CDR3, as DNA: TGTGCCAGCAGTTTACGACTAGCGGGAGGACCAGATACGCAGTATTTT. Translating gives CASSLRLAGGPDTQYF.

This rearrangement joins TRBV9 to TRBJ2-5, with 11 bases aligning to TRBD1. There are 15 residues in the CDR3. CDR1 SGDLS and CDR2 YYNGEE come from the germline V gene. After removal of 4 bases from V and 5 bases from J, the junction contained 7 bases not matched to a gene. CDR3 nucleotide sequence: TGTGCCAGCAGCTCTGGACAGGGGGCAGTGGAGACCCAGTACTTC. Translation gives CASSSGQGAVETQYF.

The gene calls are TRBV19 and TRBJ2-2, with 7 bases aligning to TRBD2. V dropped 4 bases and J dropped 1; count of bases not matched to a gene: 6. Germline CDR1 LNHDA, CDR2 SQIVND (reference sequence). The CDR3 covers 16 residues. In nucleotides, the CDR3 is TGTGCCAGTAGTAGTCTTCAGCGGGGGAACACCGGGGAGCTGTTTTTT. It encodes CASSSLQRGNTGELFF.

V is TRBV27 and J is TRBJ2-7, with TRBD2 identical over 10 bases. V was pared by 6 bases and J by 3 bases, with 5 bases of the junction left unmatched. The CDR3 loop spans 14 amino acids. CDR1 MNHEY and CDR2 SMNVEV come from the germline V gene (reference sequence). The CDR3 sequence: CASRTTSGLYEQYF. In DNA form, the CDR3 reads TGTGCCAGCAGGACGACTAGCGGGCTCTACGAGCAGTACTTC.

CDR3 residues: CASSESRVGTEAFF. DNA of the CDR3: TGTGCCAGCAGTGAGTCCAGGGTGGGCACTGAAGCTTTCTTT. The chain has TRBV6-1 and TRBJ1-1; tentatively, D is TRBD1 (5 bases). This CDR3 contains 14 residues. From germline, CDR1 is MNHNS and CDR2 SASEGT. Trimming pared 3 bases from V and 4 bases from J, leaving 12 bases between.

There are many counts of this clone. This chain links TRBV7-2 with TRBJ1-4; TRBD1 might be the D (5 bases). Germline CDR1 SGHTA, CDR2 FQGNSA. Trimming removed 5 bases at V and 2 bases at J, with 18 bases between. This CDR3 is 17 amino acids long. CDR3 DNA sequence: TGTGCCAGCAGCCCCCACCGCCTGCGGGGCACTAATGAAAAACTGTTTTTT. Translated, it gives CASSPHRLRGTNEKLFF.

This chain connects TRBV5-8 to TRBJ2-2; 12 positions match TRBD2. There are 18 residues in the CDR3. CDR1 and CDR2 (germline): SGHTS, YDEGEE. With V trimmed by 5 bases and J by 7 bases, 15 bases remained unmatched. The CDR3, as DNA: TGTGCCAGCAGGTTGCCGCTAGCGGGAGGGCCTTTCGGCGGGGAGCTGTTTTTT. It yields the protein CASRLPLAGGPFGGELFF.

Here the CDR3 reads CASSEVPGTEAFF. Here the CDR3 DNA reads TGTGCCAGCAGCGAGGTCCCGGGGACTGAAGCTTTCTTT. V usage is TRBV6-4 and J usage is TRBJ1-1, with D hard to call. This CDR3 has 13 residues. The germline gives CDR1 MRHNA, CDR2 SNTAGT. V lost 6 bases to trimming and J lost 5 bases, with 13 bases between them.

CDR3 protein: CASSLRGQGFFNEQFF. In nucleotides, the CDR3 is TGTGCCAGCAGTCTGCGGGGTCAGGGTTTTTTCAATGAGCAGTTCTTC. The V and J genes are TRBV28 and TRBJ2-1; a possible D gene is TRBD2 (6 bases). The CDR3 is made up of 16 amino acids. The V gene lost 5 bases and the J gene lost 6 bases, with 20 bases spanning the gap. Germline V gives CDR1 MDHEN, CDR2 SYDVKM.